This T cell receptor (beta chain) was captured in a study of cytomegalovirus exposure and HLA in healthy donors. The primer mix had 60 Vbeta and 13 Jbeta primers. Produced via immunoSEQ multiplex PCR; TCRdb's table is partial and in-frame only. The profile shows about 150,000 clones, about four fifths of them singletons. As concerns this clone: The antigen is not known.

Study conclusions and caveats: A later analysis associated under 20,000 TCR beta sequences with HLA alleles at a 0.05 false discovery rate. The listing of 160 or so TCR beta chains classed them as cytomegalovirus-associated.

The source of this sequence is a man aged 45 to 65 in good health and CMV-seropositive. The specimen was PBMCs.

The CDR3 DNA is TGTGCCATCAGTGCAGGGGACGCCTATGGCTACACCTTC. This translates into CAISAGDAYGYTF. The chain couples TRBV10-3 to TRBJ1-2, with D maybe TRBD1 (6 bases). The V and J ends lost 4 bases and 4 bases respectively, with 10 bases between them. The CDR3 extends over 13 amino acids. CDR1 is ENHRY and CDR2 is SYGVKD in the germline V gene.